This entry concerns a single T cell receptor (beta chain). Antigen: not known. This entry is derived from a study of graft-versus-host responses after intestinal transplantation. In the study overall: The transplants performed in recipients were multivisceral, liver-intestinal, or isolated intestinal. For two to three years after anti-thymocyte globulin induction, all recipients took tacrolimus and steroids. Study-level points and caveats: Detected in recipient marrow were GvH clones, some of which were first observed in ileum or blood.

CDR1 and CDR2 (germline): MGHDK, SYGVNS. This CDR3 is 13 amino acids long. With V trimmed by 6 bases and J by 4 bases, 4 bases remained unmatched. Produced via immunoSEQ multiplex PCR; TCRdb's table is partial and in-frame only. The sample yields 130,000 to 150,000 clones, over 90% seen once. The sequencing used unstimulated CD4+ T cells sorted from spleen or lymph node cells, collected before intestinal transplant. The receptor was derived from a human donor who received an intestinal transplant. V gene TRBV25-1 combines with J gene TRBJ2-3, with 7 bases aligning to TRBD2. The CDR3 spells CASSVGGSDTQYF. The CDR3 nucleotides read TGTGCCAGCAGCGTGGGAGGGTCAGATACGCAGTATTTT.